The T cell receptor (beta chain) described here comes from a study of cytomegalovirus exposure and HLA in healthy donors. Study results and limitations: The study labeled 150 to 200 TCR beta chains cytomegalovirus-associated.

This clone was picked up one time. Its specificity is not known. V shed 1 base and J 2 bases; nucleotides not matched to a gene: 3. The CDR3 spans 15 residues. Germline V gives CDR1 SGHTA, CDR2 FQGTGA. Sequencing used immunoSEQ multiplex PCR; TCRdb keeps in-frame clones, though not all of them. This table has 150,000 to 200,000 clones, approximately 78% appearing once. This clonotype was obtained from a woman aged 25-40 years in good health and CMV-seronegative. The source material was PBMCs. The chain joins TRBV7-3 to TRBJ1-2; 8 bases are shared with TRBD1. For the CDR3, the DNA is TGTGCCAGCAGCTTAAGGGCAGGGGGCAACTATGGCTACACCTTC. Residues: CASSLRAGGNYGYTF.